Here is one T cell receptor beta chain with its context. This sample was included in a study of blood T cells in healthy people across ages. Germline V lookup: CDR1 SQVTM, CDR2 ANQGSEA. The CDR3 covers 13 residues. A J-beta primer mix and a sample-barcoded 5' primer were used in a second PCR of roughly 7 to 12 cycles. TCRdb ran MiXCR on the 5' RACE reads and lists one entry per CDR3 protein. The table records 1.5 million to 2 million distinct CDR3 sequences, around half of them present only once. The rearrangement joins TRBV29-1 to TRBJ2-5; the D call may be TRBD1 or TRBD2 (5 bases each). The J call is in doubt because the DNA end fits TRBJ2-1 better. The TCR comes from a woman aged 35 to 49 in good health. Specimen: blood. CDR3 nucleotides: TGCAGCTCGCGCCCCGGGACCCAAGAGACCCAGTTCTTC. It is translated as CSSRPGTQETQFF.